This T cell receptor (beta chain) is drawn from a study of tumor-infiltrating lymphocytes in primary liver carcinoma. A primer in the constant region served to generate TCR beta cDNA from roughly 450 ng of total RNA. Three rounds of nested multiplex PCR with slightly modified ARM-PCR produced TCR beta libraries. A C-beta reverse primer and TRBV1-TRBV30 forward primers served in each of the first two PCR rounds, at approximately 10 cycles apiece. MiXCR was run by TCRdb on the multiplex PCR reads, yielding one entry per CDR3 protein. The sample records around 79,000 distinct CDR3 sequences, 69% being singletons. Co-extraction of RNA and DNA was performed on 20-30 mg of unsorted bulk tissue. This CDR3 has 12 amino acids. V was pared by 10 bases and J by 8 bases, with 16 bases between. Germline V gene lookup returns CDR1 KGHDR and CDR2 SFDVKD.

This TCR came from a middle-aged man with primary liver carcinoma and hepatitis B virus infection. The rearrangement joins TRBV24-1 to TRBJ1-2; D is ambiguous. Input material: tumor-adjacent normal liver tissue. The CDR3 reads CATGGREFGYTF. In nucleotides, the CDR3 is TGTGCCACGGGAGGTCGGGAATTCGGCTACACCTTC.